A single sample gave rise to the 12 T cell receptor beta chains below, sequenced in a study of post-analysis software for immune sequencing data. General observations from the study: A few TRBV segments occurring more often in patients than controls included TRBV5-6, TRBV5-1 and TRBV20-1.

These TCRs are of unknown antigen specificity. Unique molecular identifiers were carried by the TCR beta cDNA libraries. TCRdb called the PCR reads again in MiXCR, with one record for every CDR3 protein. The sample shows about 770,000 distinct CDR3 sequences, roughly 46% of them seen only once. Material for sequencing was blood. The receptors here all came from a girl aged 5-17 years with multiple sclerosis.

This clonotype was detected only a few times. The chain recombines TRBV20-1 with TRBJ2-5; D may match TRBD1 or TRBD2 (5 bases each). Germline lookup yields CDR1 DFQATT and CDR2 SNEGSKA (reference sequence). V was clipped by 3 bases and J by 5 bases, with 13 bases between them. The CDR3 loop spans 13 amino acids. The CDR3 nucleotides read TGCAGTGCTAGTCCTAGGTGGGGGGAGACCCAGTACTTC. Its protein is CSASPRWGETQYF.

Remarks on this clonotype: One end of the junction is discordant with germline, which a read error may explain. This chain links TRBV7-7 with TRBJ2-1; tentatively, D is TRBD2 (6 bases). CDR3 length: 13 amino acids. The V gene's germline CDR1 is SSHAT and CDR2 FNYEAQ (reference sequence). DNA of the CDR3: TGTGCTAGCAGCTTACGGCTAGCGAGTGAGCAGTTCTTC. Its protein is CASSLRLASEQFF.

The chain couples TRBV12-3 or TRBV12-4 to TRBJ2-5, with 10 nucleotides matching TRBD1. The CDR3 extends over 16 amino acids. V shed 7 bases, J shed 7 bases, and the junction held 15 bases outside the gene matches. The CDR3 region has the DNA TGTGCCAGCACCCCAACCCCGGGACAGGGGATGAGGACCCAGTACTTC. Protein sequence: CASTPTPGQGMRTQYF.

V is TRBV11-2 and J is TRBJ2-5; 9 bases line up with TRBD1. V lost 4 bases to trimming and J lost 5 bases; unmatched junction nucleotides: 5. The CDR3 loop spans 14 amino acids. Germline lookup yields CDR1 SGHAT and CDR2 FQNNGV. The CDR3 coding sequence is TGTGCCAGCAGCTCCCGGGGACAGGGTGAGACCCAGTACTTC. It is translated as CASSSRGQGETQYF.

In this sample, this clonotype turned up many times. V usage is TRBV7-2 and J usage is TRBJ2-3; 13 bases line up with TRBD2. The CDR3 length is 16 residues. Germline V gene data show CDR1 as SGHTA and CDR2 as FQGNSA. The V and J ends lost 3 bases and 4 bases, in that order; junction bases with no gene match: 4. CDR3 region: CASSFRLAGGADTQYF. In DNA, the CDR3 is TGTGCCAGCAGCTTTAGACTAGCGGGAGGTGCAGATACGCAGTATTTT.

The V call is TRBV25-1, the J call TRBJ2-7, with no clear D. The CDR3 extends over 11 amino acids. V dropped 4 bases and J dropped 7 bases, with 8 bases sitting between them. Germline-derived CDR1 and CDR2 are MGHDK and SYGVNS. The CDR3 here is CASSVAAEQYF. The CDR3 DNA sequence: TGTGCCAGCAGTGTGGCCGCTGAGCAGTACTTC.

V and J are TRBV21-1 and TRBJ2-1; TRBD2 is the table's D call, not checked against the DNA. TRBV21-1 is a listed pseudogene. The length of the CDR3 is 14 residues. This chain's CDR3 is CASRAKASGTEQFF. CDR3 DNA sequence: TGTGCCAGCAGAGCAAAGGCTAGCGGGACCGAGCAGTTCTTC.

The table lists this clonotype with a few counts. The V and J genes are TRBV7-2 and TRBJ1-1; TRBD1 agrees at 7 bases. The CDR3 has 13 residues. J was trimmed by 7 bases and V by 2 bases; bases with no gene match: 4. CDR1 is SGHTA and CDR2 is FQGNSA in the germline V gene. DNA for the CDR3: TGTGCCAGCAGCTTAAGACAGGGCATTGAAGCTTTCTTT. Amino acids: CASSLRQGIEAFF. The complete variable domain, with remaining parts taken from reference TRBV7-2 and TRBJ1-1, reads GAGVSQSPSNKVTEKGKDVELRCDPISGHTALYWYRQSLGQGLEFLIYFQGNSAPDKSGLPSDRFSAERTGGSVSTLTIQRTQQEDSAVYLCASSLRQGIEAFFGQGTRLTVV.

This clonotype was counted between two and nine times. The CDR3 nucleotides read TGTGCCAGCAGCCGTAGCGGTCCACGGGATACGCAGTATTTT. Translation: CASSRSGPRDTQYF. The V call is TRBV12-3 or TRBV12-4, the J call TRBJ2-3; tentative D call: TRBD2 (6 bases). V lost 6 bases and J 6 bases, leaving 16 bases between the germline ends. CDR3 length: 14 amino acids.

The CDR3 region is CASSLGRGGYTDTQYF. Here the CDR3 DNA reads TGTGCCAGCAGCTTAGGACGGGGTGGATACACAGATACGCAGTATTTT. The V call is TRBV7-3, the J call TRBJ2-3, with a possible D match to TRBD2 (5 bases). V lost 2 bases and J lost 2, with 14 bases in between. Germline V gives CDR1 SGHTA, CDR2 FQGTGA. The CDR3 covers 16 residues. Looking up the rest from reference TRBV7-3 and TRBJ2-3 gives the full variable domain: GAGVSQTPSNKVTEKGKYVELRCDPISGHTALYWYRQSLGQGPEFLIYFQGTGAADDSGLPNDRFFAVRPEGSVSTLKIQRTERGDSAVYLCASSLGRGGYTDTQYFGPGTRLTVL.

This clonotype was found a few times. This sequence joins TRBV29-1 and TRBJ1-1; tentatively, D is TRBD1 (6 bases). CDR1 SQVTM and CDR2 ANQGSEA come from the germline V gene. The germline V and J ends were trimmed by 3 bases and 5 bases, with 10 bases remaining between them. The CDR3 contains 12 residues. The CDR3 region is CSVDGQSTEAFF. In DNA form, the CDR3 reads TGCAGCGTTGACGGACAGTCGACTGAAGCTTTCTTT. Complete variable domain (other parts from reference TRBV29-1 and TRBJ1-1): SAVISQKPSRDICQRGTSLTIQCQVDSQVTMMFWYRQQPGQSLTLIATANQGSEATYESGFVIDKFPISRPNLTFSTLTVSNMSPEDSSIYLCSVDGQSTEAFFGQGTRLTVV.

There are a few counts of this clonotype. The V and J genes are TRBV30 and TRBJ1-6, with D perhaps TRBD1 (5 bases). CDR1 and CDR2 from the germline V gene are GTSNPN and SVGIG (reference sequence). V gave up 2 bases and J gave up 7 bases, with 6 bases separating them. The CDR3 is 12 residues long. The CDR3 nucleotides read TGTGCCTGGAGTAAGGGGAATTCACCCCTCCACTTT. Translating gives CAWSKGNSPLHF.